These 28 T cell receptor beta chains originate from one sample sequenced in a study of beta chain features in type 1 diabetes. Study-wide results and caveats: TCRB CDR3 length was moderately but significantly reduced in all four CD4+ subsets of Type 1 diabetes patients.

Reverse transcribing all isolated RNA meant expressed TCRB transcripts were sequenced. Method: immunoSEQ multiplex PCR; TCRdb's copy keeps in-frame clones and lacks some. The sample has 500,000 to 800,000 clones, roughly an eighth seen once. Their antigen targets remain unknown. Specimen: naive CD4+ T cells from blood. The receptors originated from a man aged 30 to 45 with type 1 diabetes.

The gene calls are TRBV29-1 and TRBJ2-1; D unclear. Trimming removed 4 bases at V and 0 bases at J, with 7 bases between. Germline CDR1 is SQVTM and CDR2 is ANQGSEA. The length of the CDR3 is 13 residues. CDR3 in amino acids: CSVALISYNEQFF. The CDR3, as DNA: TGCAGCGTTGCGCTAATCTCCTACAATGAGCAGTTCTTC.

This clone was counted only a few times. This rearrangement joins TRBV7-9 to TRBJ2-5, with TRBD1 matching over 8 bases. This CDR3 is built from 15 residues. The V segment lost 1 base and the J segment 4 bases; nucleotides outside the gene matches: 5. Germline CDR1 and CDR2: SEHNR and FQNEAQ (reference sequence). This CDR3 is CASSLGSGGIETQYF. The CDR3 DNA is TGTGCCAGCAGCTTAGGGTCAGGGGGCATAGAGACCCAGTACTTC. Drawing the rest from reference TRBV7-9 and TRBJ2-5, the complete variable domain is DTGVSQNPRHKITKRGQNVTFRCDPISEHNRLYWYRQTLGQGPEFLTYFQNEAQLEKSRLLSDRFSAERPKGSFSTLEIQRTEQGDSAMYLCASSLGSGGIETQYFGPGTRLLVL.

This rearrangement joins TRBV4-3 to TRBJ1-4; D ambiguous. The ends were cut back, 0 bases at V and 8 bases at J, with 16 bases in the middle. The CDR3 length is 16 residues. CDR1 and CDR2 from the germline V gene are LGHNA and YSLEER. CDR3 sequence (DNA): TGCGCCAGCAGCCAAGATCGCGTTTCGGGGATCGAAAAACTGTTTTTT. It yields the protein CASSQDRVSGIEKLFF.

The gene calls are TRBV30 and TRBJ2-7; weak D call: TRBD2 (6 bases). Trimming took off 1 base at V and 0 bases at J, with 25 bases between the two ends. Germline-derived CDR1 and CDR2 are GTSNPN and SVGIG (reference sequence). This CDR3 has 19 residues. The chain's CDR3 is CAWSASRKLTGESSYEQYF. The CDR3 coding sequence is TGTGCCTGGAGTGCTTCACGAAAATTGACGGGGGAGAGCTCCTACGAGCAGTACTTC.

Turning to this clone: The identical CDR3 is also encoded by other nucleotide sequences in the sample. V and J are TRBV20-1 and TRBJ2-7; perhaps TRBD1 as D (5 bases). There are 11 residues in the CDR3. Per germline, CDR1 DFQATT and CDR2 SNEGSKA (reference sequence). V was trimmed by 6 bases and J by 1 base, leaving 7 bases between them. The CDR3 loop is CSARDSYEQYF. CDR3 sequence (DNA): TGCAGTGCCAGGGATTCCTACGAGCAGTACTTC.

This clone was seen a few times. The chain couples TRBV6-5 to TRBJ2-3; 12 bases line up with TRBD2. Germline-derived CDR1 and CDR2 are MNHEY and SVGAGI. The CDR3 is 15 residues long. Losses at the gene ends were 5 bases for V and 3 bases for J; bases not matched to a gene: 3. The CDR3 reads CASSLLAGGTDTQYF. For the CDR3, the DNA is TGTGCCAGCAGTCTTCTAGCGGGGGGGACAGATACGCAGTATTTT.

The rearrangement links TRBV7-9 to TRBJ2-7; D unclear. Per germline, CDR1 SEHNR and CDR2 FQNEAQ (reference sequence). This CDR3 is 13 amino acids long. Trimming cost V 1 base and J 5 bases, with 9 bases left between them. As DNA, the CDR3 is TGTGCCAGCAGCTTAGGCCAGGTTGACGAGCAGTACTTC. Amino acids: CASSLGQVDEQYF.

V is TRBV7-3 and J is TRBJ2-3, with 8 bases lining up with TRBD2. The CDR3 is 15 amino acids. V trimming: 0 bases; J trimming: 5 bases; junction bases outside the gene matches: 4. CDR1 and CDR2 (germline): SGHTA, FQGTGA. Here the CDR3 DNA reads TGTGCCAGCAGCTTAACCAGCGGGGGCCGAGATACGCAGTATTTT. This gives the protein CASSLTSGGRDTQYF. Full variable domain (rest looked up from reference TRBV7-3 and TRBJ2-3): GAGVSQTPSNKVTEKGKYVELRCDPISGHTALYWYRQSLGQGPEFLIYFQGTGAADDSGLPNDRFFAVRPEGSVSTLKIQRTERGDSAVYLCASSLTSGGRDTQYFGPGTRLTVL.

The chain is built from TRBV7-9 and TRBJ2-3; TRBD2 matches 7 bases. The V gene's germline CDR1 is SEHNR and CDR2 FQNEAQ (reference sequence). The V gene end was trimmed by 4 bases and the J gene end by 0 bases; junction bases not matched to a gene: 4. The CDR3 has 15 amino acids. The CDR3 region has the DNA TGTGCCAGCAGCTCCCTGGGGGGGAGCACAGATACGCAGTATTTT. Its protein product is CASSSLGGSTDTQYF.

This clone turned up a few times. CDR3 nucleotide sequence: TGTGCCAGCAGACCACAGGGGAAAGTGGGCAATGAGCAGTTCTTC. It yields the protein CASRPQGKVGNEQFF. The V and J genes are TRBV7-2 and TRBJ2-1; 7 bases are shared with TRBD1. After removal of 6 bases from V and 6 bases from J, the junction contained 11 bases not matched to a gene. This CDR3 region has 15 residues. CDR1 and CDR2 (germline): SGHTA, FQGNSA.

This clone has just a few counts. This chain joins TRBV6-5 and TRBJ1-1; D unresolved. This CDR3 is built from 13 residues. Germline V gives CDR1 MNHEY, CDR2 SVGAGI. Trimming took off 2 bases at V and 3 bases at J, with 7 bases between the two ends. Here the CDR3 reads CASSYGQDTEAFF. CDR3 DNA sequence: TGTGCCAGCAGTTACGGGCAGGACACTGAAGCTTTCTTT.

In this sample, this clone turned up a few times. The chain recombines TRBV18 with TRBJ2-1, with no clear D. The V gene lost 3 bases and the J gene lost 5 bases, with 11 bases spanning the gap. CDR1 is KGHSH and CDR2 is LQKENI in the germline V gene. There are 14 residues in the CDR3. For the CDR3, the DNA is TGTGCCAGCTCACCGGCTTCCACCAACAATGAGCAGTTCTTC. This sequence encodes CASSPASTNNEQFF.

The chain combines TRBV9 with TRBJ2-5; tentative D call: TRBD1 (5 bases). The CDR3 totals 15 residues. The ends were cut back, 0 bases at V and 1 base at J, with 10 bases in the middle. The germline CDR1 and CDR2 sequences are SGDLS and YYNGEE. CDR3 nucleotide sequence: TGTGCCAGCAGCGTAGCCGCCAGGGCCCAAGAGACCCAGTACTTC. Translating it yields CASSVAARAQETQYF.

The gene calls are TRBV11-3 and TRBJ2-6; tentative D call: TRBD2 (5 bases). Germline CDR1 is SGHNT and CDR2 is YENEEA. This CDR3 spans 13 amino acids. V was shortened by 9 bases and J by 2 bases, with 8 bases between the two germline ends. The CDR3 reads CASRGPGANVLTF. As DNA, the CDR3 is TGTGCCAGTAGAGGGCCTGGGGCCAACGTCCTGACTTTC.

The CDR3 is CASSNRGQGRETQYF. CDR3 coding DNA: TGTGCCAGCAGTAACCGGGGACAGGGGCGGGAGACCCAGTACTTC. The chain is built from TRBV6-5 and TRBJ2-5, with 10 bases lining up with TRBD1. CDR3 size: 15 residues. Germline V gene lookup returns CDR1 MNHEY and CDR2 SVGAGI. V gave up 5 bases and J gave up 5 bases; unmatched junction bases: 8.

The J gene is TRBJ1-5, the V gene TRBV2; tentatively, D is TRBD1 (5 bases). Germline V gene data show CDR1 as SNHLY and CDR2 as FYNNEI. This CDR3 contains 14 residues. V gave up 7 bases and J gave up 5 bases, with 15 bases separating them. The CDR3 spells CASTVVGADQPQHF. CDR3 sequence (DNA): TGTGCCAGCACCGTTGTAGGGGCCGATCAGCCCCAGCATTTT.

The rearrangement uses TRBV19 and TRBJ2-3; 12 bases align to TRBD2. CDR1 LNHDA and CDR2 SQIVND come from the germline V gene (reference sequence). The trim removed 4 bases at V and 4 bases at J, leaving 6 bases unmatched. The CDR3 consists of 16 residues. In DNA form, the CDR3 reads TGTGCCAGTAGTACTCTAGCGGGGGGGAGCTCAGATACGCAGTATTTT. Its protein product is CASSTLAGGSSDTQYF.

The rearrangement uses TRBV6-5 and TRBJ2-4; no definite D call. V was shortened by 4 bases and J by 1 base, with 8 bases between the two germline ends. The CDR3 totals 14 residues. Per the germline V gene, CDR1 is MNHEY and CDR2 is SVGAGI. CDR3 coding DNA: TGTGCCAGCAGTTCAACAGACGCCAAAAACATTCAGTACTTC. Protein: CASSSTDAKNIQYF.

This chain uses TRBV27 with TRBJ2-3; D uncertain. The CDR3 spans 13 residues. V was cut by 3 bases and J by 8 bases, with 12 bases left in between. The germline V gene encodes CDR1 MNHEY and CDR2 SMNVEV (reference sequence). As DNA, the CDR3 is TGTGCCAGCAGTTTGAACGTAGTGGGTACGCAGTATTTT. This sequence encodes CASSLNVVGTQYF.

V gene TRBV7-9 combines with J gene TRBJ1-4, with 7 bases identical to TRBD1. The CDR3 is made up of 14 amino acids. The junction had 3 bases not matched to a gene; V was cut back by 0 bases and J by 8 bases. Germline loops: CDR1 SEHNR, CDR2 FQNEAQ (reference sequence). Written as DNA, the CDR3 is TGTGCCAGCAGCTTAGCCCCGACAGGGGAAAAACTGTTTTTT. This gives the protein CASSLAPTGEKLFF.

In this sample, this clone turned up a few times. This chain links TRBV5-1 with TRBJ2-2; D remains ambiguous. CDR1 and CDR2 (germline): SGHRS, YFSETQ. V was pared by 0 bases and J by 7 bases, with 10 bases between. The CDR3 totals 14 residues. The CDR3 nucleotides are TGCGCCAGCAGCTTGGACACCCAAAACGGGGAGCTGTTTTTT. It encodes CASSLDTQNGELFF.

This clone appeared a few times. The V gene is TRBV5-1, the J gene TRBJ2-7; the D gene is possibly TRBD2 (5 bases). Germline V gene data show CDR1 as SGHRS and CDR2 as YFSETQ. This CDR3 spans 14 amino acids. The V end was cut by 1 base, the J end by 0 bases, with 8 bases between. CDR3: CASSLTDFSYEQYF. The CDR3 coding sequence is TGCGCCAGCAGCTTGACGGACTTCTCCTACGAGCAGTACTTC.

The rearrangement joins TRBV29-1 to TRBJ2-1; D is ambiguous. V was cut by 8 bases and J by 3 bases, with 17 bases left in between. Germline loops: CDR1 SQVTM, CDR2 ANQGSEA. There are 14 residues in the CDR3. CDR3 bases: TGCAGCTTCGCCCCGCGATCCGACTACAATGAGCAGTTCTTC. Translated, it gives CSFAPRSDYNEQFF.

This sequence joins TRBV18 and TRBJ1-2; no reliable D call. This CDR3 region has 13 residues. The germline CDR1 and CDR2 sequences are KGHSH and LQKENI. Deletions cut 2 bases from V and 8 bases from J, with 12 bases between. CDR3 in amino acids: CASSPNSVRGYTF. The CDR3 DNA is TGTGCCAGCTCACCAAATTCAGTTCGGGGCTACACCTTC.

This clone has more than one count but fewer than ten. The chain recombines TRBV2 with TRBJ1-2, with D tentatively TRBD1 (5 bases). V lost 2 bases to trimming and J lost 3 bases, with 13 bases between them. The CDR3 sequence is 15 residues long. The germline V gene has CDR1 SNHLY and CDR2 FYNNEI. The DNA of the CDR3 is TGTGCCAGCAGTGAAACCCAGGGTATGGACTATGGCTACACCTTC. Protein: CASSETQGMDYGYTF.

In its sample, this clone was seen a few times. CDR3 region: CASSQDSAVSYNEQFF. The CDR3 region has the DNA TGTGCCAGCAGCCAAGACTCGGCGGTATCCTACAATGAGCAGTTCTTC. The J gene is TRBJ2-1, the V gene TRBV4-2, with D hard to call. The CDR3 spans 16 residues. Germline CDR1 is LGHNA and CDR2 is YNFKEQ. The V end was cut by 0 bases, the J end by 1 base, with 10 bases between.

This clone has a handful of counts. The rearrangement links TRBV29-1 to TRBJ1-3; 8 positions agree with TRBD1. V trimming: 4 bases; J trimming: 3 bases; junction bases outside the gene matches: 5. CDR1 is SQVTM and CDR2 is ANQGSEA in the germline V gene. CDR3 length: 14 residues. CDR3 bases: TGCAGCGTTGTCCCAGGGGGCAGTGGAAACACCATATATTTT. Translated, it gives CSVVPGGSGNTIYF. Full variable domain (remainder filled in from reference TRBV29-1 and TRBJ1-3): SAVISQKPSRDICQRGTSLTIQCQVDSQVTMMFWYRQQPGQSLTLIATANQGSEATYESGFVIDKFPISRPNLTFSTLTVSNMSPEDSSIYLCSVVPGGSGNTIYFGEGSWLTVV.

This rearrangement joins TRBV7-2 to TRBJ2-3; D is possibly TRBD1 (6 bases). Trimming removed 1 base at V and 1 base at J, with 12 bases between. Germline loops: CDR1 SGHTA, CDR2 FQGNSA. This CDR3 contains 16 residues. The CDR3: CASSLDTGIGTDTQYF. CDR3 nucleotide sequence: TGTGCCAGCAGCTTAGACACAGGGATCGGCACAGATACGCAGTATTTT.